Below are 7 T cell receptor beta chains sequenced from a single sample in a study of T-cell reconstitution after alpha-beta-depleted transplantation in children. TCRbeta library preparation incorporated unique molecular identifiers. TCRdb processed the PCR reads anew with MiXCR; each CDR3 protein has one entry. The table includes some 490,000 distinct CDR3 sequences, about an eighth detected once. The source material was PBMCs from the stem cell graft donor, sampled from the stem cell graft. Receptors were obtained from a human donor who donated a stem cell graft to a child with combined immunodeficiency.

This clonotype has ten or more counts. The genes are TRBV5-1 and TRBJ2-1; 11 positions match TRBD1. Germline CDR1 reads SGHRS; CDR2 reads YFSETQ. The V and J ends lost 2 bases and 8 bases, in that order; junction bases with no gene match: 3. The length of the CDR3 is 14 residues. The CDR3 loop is CASSLGDRGYEQFF. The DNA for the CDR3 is TGCGCCAGCAGCTTAGGGGACAGGGGGTATGAGCAGTTCTTC.

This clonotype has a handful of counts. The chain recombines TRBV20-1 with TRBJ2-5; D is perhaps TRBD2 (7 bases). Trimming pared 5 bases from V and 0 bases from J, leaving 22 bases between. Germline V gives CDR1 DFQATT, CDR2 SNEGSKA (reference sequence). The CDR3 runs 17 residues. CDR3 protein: CSAPNRGAPSYQETQYF. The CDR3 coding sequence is TGCAGTGCTCCTAACCGGGGGGCCCCTTCGTACCAAGAGACCCAGTACTTC.

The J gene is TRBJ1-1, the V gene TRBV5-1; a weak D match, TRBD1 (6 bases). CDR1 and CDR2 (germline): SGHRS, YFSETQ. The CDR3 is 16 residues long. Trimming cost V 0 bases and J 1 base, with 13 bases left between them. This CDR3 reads CASSLVGGGRNTEAFF. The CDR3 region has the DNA TGCGCCAGCAGCTTGGTCGGGGGGGGGCGGAACACTGAAGCTTTCTTT.

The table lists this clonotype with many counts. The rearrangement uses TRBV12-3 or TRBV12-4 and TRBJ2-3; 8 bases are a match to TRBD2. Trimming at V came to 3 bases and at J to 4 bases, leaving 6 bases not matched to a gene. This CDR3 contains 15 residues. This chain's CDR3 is CASSFGSGGPDTQYF. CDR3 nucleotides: TGTGCCAGCAGTTTCGGCTCGGGGGGGCCAGATACGCAGTATTTT.

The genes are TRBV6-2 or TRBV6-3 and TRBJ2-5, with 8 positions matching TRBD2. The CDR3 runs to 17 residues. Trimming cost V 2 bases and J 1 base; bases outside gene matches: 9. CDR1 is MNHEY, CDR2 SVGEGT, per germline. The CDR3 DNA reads TGTGCCAGCAGTTACGAAGGAGCGGGGGCCCCCCAAGAGACCCAGTACTTC. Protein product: CASSYEGAGAPQETQYF.

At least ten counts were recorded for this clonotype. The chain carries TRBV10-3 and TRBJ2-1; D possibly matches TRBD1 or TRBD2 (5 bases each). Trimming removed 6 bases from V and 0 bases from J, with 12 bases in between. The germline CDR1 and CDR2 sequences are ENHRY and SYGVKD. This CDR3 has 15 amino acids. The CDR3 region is CAIRGPGGSYNEQFF. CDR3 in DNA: TGTGCCATCAGAGGACCTGGGGGCTCCTACAATGAGCAGTTCTTC.

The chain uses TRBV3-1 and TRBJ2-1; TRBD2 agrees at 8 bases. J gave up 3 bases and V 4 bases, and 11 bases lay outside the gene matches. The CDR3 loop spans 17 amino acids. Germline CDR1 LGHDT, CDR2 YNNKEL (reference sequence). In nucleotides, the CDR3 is TGTGCCAGCAGCCGGGGCATCGGGGGGGGCTTCTACAATGAGCAGTTCTTC. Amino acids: CASSRGIGGGFYNEQFF.